Detailed here is one T cell receptor (beta chain). This clone has a handful of counts. The antigen this receptor binds is unknown. Qualities for individual bases were not recorded, and no much larger clone is one base off. This entry comes from a study of PD-1 blockade in classical Hodgkin lymphoma (dated by TCRdb to the early 2020s). At the level of the whole study: Nivolumab dosing was 3 mg/kg intravenously every 2 weeks, continuing until either disease progression or unacceptable toxicity. To define a peripheral blood immune signature of response to PD-1 blockade in classical Hodgkin lymphoma, the study combined TCR beta sequencing with CyTOF. What the research found in general, with its limitations: Lower diversity was seen in patients whose nivolumab began less than 1 year after ASCT, and these patients were left out of later analyses so that immune reconstitution would not confound the results. Only a single clinical trial cohort was studied, and what caused the repertoire differences, possibly disease activity or prior therapy, remained undefined. Baseline diversity similar to that of newly diagnosed patients was observed in trial patients achieving complete response, whereas significantly lower diversity was observed in partial responders and progressors. By C4D1, a significant rise was seen in CD4+ TCR diversity but not in CD8+ TCR diversity (p=0.0027 vs p=0.16), and the rise was most apparent among complete responders (p=0.02). Newly diagnosed patients were reported to have lower baseline TCR diversity than healthy donors, and relapsed/refractory patients were reported to have lower baseline TCR diversity still.

The junction carries 12 bases between V and J, which are trimmed by 2 bases and 5 bases respectively. Including cysteine and phenylalanine, the CDR3 has 14 amino acids. Only the CDR3 DNA stays, 42 bases, in frame from base 1. From a lookup of the germline V gene, CDR1 and CDR2 are MGHRA and YSYEKL. Interpreted using the paper, the time point label stands for: cycle 4 day 1 (C4D1), after more than 5 weeks of nivolumab. All trial patients had relapsed after autologous stem cell transplantation, with cohorts A, B and C differing in prior brentuximab vedotin exposure. The trial cohort included fewer than 65 patients with relapsed/refractory classical Hodgkin lymphoma, and each patient had a best overall response of complete response, partial response or progressive disease. Single-agent nivolumab was administered to trial patients in the multi-cohort phase II CheckMate 205 trial. An independent review committee assessed best overall response by applying the 2007 International Working Group response criteria. Trial PBMCs were obtained immediately prior to nivolumab initiation (C1D1) and on therapy at cycle 2 day 1 and cycle 4 day 1. Peripheral blood was collected in 8 mL Vacutainer Cell Preparation Tubes, from which PBMCs were isolated by centrifugation and then cryopreserved.

The Qiagen DNeasy kit was used to extract genomic DNA from unsorted PBMCs and from the negatively selected CD4+ and CD8+ fractions. TCR beta CDR3 regions were subjected to amplification by immunoSEQ multiplex PCR with primers that anneal to V and J segments. Amplification bias was minimized using a synthetic immune receptor repertoire, and residual bias was removed computationally after sequencing. Turning to the authors' computational methods: Repertoire diversity was quantified as the Shannon entropy index using custom Python scripts. The unsorted, CD4+ and CD8+ repertoires were each analyzed separately, with the exception of combined analyses, where CD4+ and CD8+ sequences were merged in silico. A clone was considered expanded if an increase in frequency of at least 2-fold after treatment relative to C1D1 was found, and a pseudocount of 0.5 was applied to clones undetected at baseline. Clones with 0 or 1 copy at C1D1 were classified as singleton clones, and clones with 2 or more copies were classified as non-singleton clones. By matching protein sequences in sorted samples from the same patient, clones expanded in unsorted samples were annotated as CD4+, CD8+ or unknown. Wilcoxon tests were applied to paired samples to test diversity changes from C1D1 to C4D1. What TCRdb holds here is the immuneACCESS table cut down to in-frame rearrangements. Part of the clones is not present; checked against another copy, under half of the missing clones reflect an unresolved V gene, and the others are unexplained. V and J calls and clone size follow that table, whereas D and trimming were derived from the DNA. In all, the sample holds under 20,000 clones, and approximately 76% of those were seen once. The ten largest clones take up approximately 42% of the sample.

The chain joins TRBV4-1 to TRBJ1-2; the D segment cannot be called with confidence. The sequence derives from a human donor with classical Hodgkin lymphoma. The sequenced sample was peripheral blood mononuclear cells (PBMCs), obtained before the fourth cycle of nivolumab. Read as DNA, the sequence is TGCGCCAGCAGCCAACAGTCGCAGCAATATGGCTACACCTTC. This translates into CASSQQSQQYGYTF.